This T cell receptor (beta chain) appears in the sequencing data of a study of OX40 agonist ivuxolimab in advanced cancers. Study background: Enrolled patients in dose escalation had cancers that were hepatocellular carcinoma, melanoma, renal cell or head and neck cancer.

CDR3 length equals 15 residues. Germline values: CDR1 SGHAT, CDR2 FQNNGV. J lost 3 bases, V lost 1 base, and 5 bases had no gene match. No patient had autoimmune disease or received systemic immunosuppression. This clone has only one observation. The antigen remains unidentified. Method: immunoSEQ multiplex PCR; TCRdb's copy keeps in-frame clones and lacks some. The data hold approximately 41,000 clones, with around four fifths observed a single time. Findings and caveats of the study: At 0.1 to 3.0 mg/kg, clonal expansion of CD4+ and CD8+ blood T cells had occurred by week 6. In the expanded peripheral T cells, antigen specificity was never determined.

V usage is TRBV11-2 and J usage is TRBJ2-7, with 8 nucleotides matching TRBD1. The clonotype comes from an adult with an advanced solid tumor such as melanoma, head and neck, liver or kidney cancer. Material: CD4+ or CD8+ T cells sorted from blood, obtained in a trial of the OX40 agonist ivuxolimab. Here the CDR3 reads CASSLGTGSHYEQYF. The CDR3, as DNA: TGTGCCAGCAGCTTAGGGACAGGGTCTCACTACGAGCAGTACTTC. Together with reference TRBV11-2 and TRBJ2-7, the CDR3 gives the full variable domain: EAGVAQSPRYKIIEKRQSVAFWCNPISGHATLYWYQQILGQGPKLLIQFQNNGVVDDSQLPKDRFSAERLKGVDSTLKIQPAKLEDSAVYLCASSLGTGSHYEQYFGPGTRLTVT.